This T cell receptor (beta chain) stems from a study of breast tumors, draining lymph nodes, adjacent tissues. Study findings and constraints: The data were judged consistent with most tumor T cells coming from lymph node and expanding in tumor. Tumors had less TCR diversity than lymph nodes, more than nontumor tissue. Compared with basal-like, luminal-like tumors shared significantly more repertoire with nontumor tissue. Tumor T cell lymph node origin was a supported hypothesis, not proven.

Each CDR3 protein gets one entry after TCRdb re-called the multiplex PCR reads with MiXCR. Of some 31,000 distinct CDR3 sequences detected, roughly three fifths appear once; the ten largest clones hold more than 15%. This clonotype counts as medium-sized (0.01 to 0.1%). Its antigen is as yet unknown. Trimming cost V 4 bases and J 0 bases, with 6 bases left between them. The CDR3 is 12 amino acids. Germline CDR1 and CDR2: DFQATT and SNEGSKA (reference sequence). The chain is built from TRBV20-1 and TRBJ2-5, with D uncertain. The TCR was taken from a female donor with breast cancer. Some clones in this sample may be carry-over from other donors' samples. Sequenced sample: breast tumor tissue. CDR3 sequence reads: CSAKGYQETQYF. The CDR3 DNA reads TGCAGTGCTAAGGGCTACCAAGAGACCCAGTACTTC.